This entry is about one T cell receptor (beta chain). This entry comes from a study of blood T cells in healthy people across ages. Study-wide background: Researchers report that template switching captured about one barcoded beta molecule per two T cells.

The sample, about 9.2 milliliters of peripheral blood, was drawn from each donor. Total RNA amounts of at least 5 micrograms were extracted per sample. Germline CDR1 SGHRS, CDR2 YFSETQ. Trimming stripped 4 bases from V and 1 base from J, with 12 bases between. The CDR3 contains 14 residues. The second PCR ran about 6 to 11 cycles with a sample-barcoded 5' primer and J-beta primers. Via MiXCR, TCRdb re-called the 5' RACE reads, giving one row per CDR3 protein. The sample has roughly 700,000 distinct CDR3 sequences, approximately 50% seen once; the top ten hold about 32%. The chain combines TRBV5-1 with TRBJ2-7; the D is unclear. The specimen was blood. The receptor was isolated from a woman in her sixties or seventies in good health. The CDR3 DNA sequence: TGCGCCAGCAGCCCGTCGGGTCAGTCCTACGAGCAGTACTTC. Translated, it gives CASSPSGQSYEQYF.